Listed below are T cell receptor beta chains from one sample, sequenced in a study of blood T cell repertoires in COVID-19. Libraries were prepared by immunoSEQ multiplex PCR; TCRdb keeps only in-frame clonotypes and omits some of them. The table shows 130,000 to 150,000 clones, with around 83% occurring only once. The sequenced material came from peripheral blood. These receptors all stem from a human donor with acute or convalescent COVID-19. The donor label of this sample is uncertain. CDR3s include the opening cysteine and the closing phenylalanine or tryptophan. The D gene is left open where the match is weak. Clone size, where shown, is once, few, many, or a class for clones that have expanded.

abundance,j_gene,v_gene,d_gene,CDR3nt,CDR3aa
-,TRBJ2-5,TRBV19,-,TGTGCCAGTAGTGCTGCCAACAGGGTTGAGACCCAGTACTTC,CASSAANRVETQYF
-,TRBJ2-3,TRBV9,TRBD2,TGTGCCAGCAGCGTAGGCAGGGGGACTAGCGGGGTCACAGATACGCAGTATTTT,CASSVGRGTSGVTDTQYF
-,TRBJ1-2,TRBV10-3,-,TGTGCCATCCGGGTAGGGGCACTTAACTATGGCTACACCTTC,CAIRVGALNYGYTF
-,TRBJ2-3,TRBV19,TRBD1,TGTGCCAGTAGTCCAGGACAGGGGGAGAGAACAGATACGCAGTATTTT,CASSPGQGERTDTQYF
-,TRBJ1-1,TRBV21-1,-,TGTGCCAGCAGCAAAGTTGGGGCCCCGGAGGAGTCAGGGGGCATCACTGAAGCTTTCTTT,CASSKVGAPEESGGITEAFF
-,TRBJ1-3,TRBV13,-,TGTGCCAGCAGCTTAAAAGGGAGATCTGGAAACACCATATATTTT,CASSLKGRSGNTIYF
-,TRBJ1-2,TRBV7-9,TRBD1,TGTGCCAGCAGCTTAGAGGGGATCTCAGGGGGCGATGGCTACACCTTC,CASSLEGISGGDGYTF
-,TRBJ2-7,TRBV9,TRBD1,TGTGCCAGCAGCGTAGGAGGACAGGGGACCGAGCAGTACTTC,CASSVGGQGTEQYF
-,TRBJ1-5,TRBV9,-,TGTGCCAGCAGCGGCTATAGCAATCAGCCCCAGCATTTT,CASSGYSNQPQHF
-,TRBJ2-2,TRBV24-1,TRBD2,TGTGCCACCAGTGACCCGGGACTAGCAGGGGTGGATACCGGGGAGCTGTTTTTT,CATSDPGLAGVDTGELFF
once,TRBJ1-2,TRBV18,TRBD1,TGTGCCAGCTCACCAGGCGACAGGGCCTATGGCTACACCTTC,CASSPGDRAYGYTF
-,TRBJ2-5,TRBV2,-,TGTGCCAGCAGCTCCTCGGGACAACGAGCGGGAACCCAGTACTTC,CASSSSGQRAGTQYF
-,TRBJ1-2,TRBV5-1,-,TGCGCCAGCAGCTCGGACAGCCTGGGGTATGGCTACACCTTC,CASSSDSLGYGYTF
-,TRBJ1-1,TRBV5-6,-,TGTGCCAGCAGCCCGACTAATAAGCGGAACACTGAAGCTTTCTTT,CASSPTNKRNTEAFF
few,TRBJ1-2,TRBV29-1,-,TGCAGCGTTGAGCCTGGTTTTGGCCGAATGGATGGCTACACCTTC,CSVEPGFGRMDGYTF
once,TRBJ1-4,TRBV28,TRBD1,TGTGCCAGCAGTCTCGGACAGGGGGTATTAAAACTGTTTTTT,CASSLGQGVLKLFF
-,TRBJ2-3,TRBV18,-,TGTGCCAGCTCACCCGCAAGGACAATCACAGATACGCAGTATTTT,CASSPARTITDTQYF
few,TRBJ1-2,TRBV7-8,-,TGTGCCAGCAGCTTAGGGGTCGGGTCCACCTATGGCTACACCTTC,CASSLGVGSTYGYTF
-,TRBJ2-2,TRBV18,-,TGTGCCAGCTCACCAGGAGACTCTCCCGGGGAGCTGTTTTTT,CASSPGDSPGELFF
-,TRBJ1-1,TRBV10-3,-,TGTGCCATCAGTGAGGGGCCTGAAGCTTTCTTT,CAISEGPEAFF
-,TRBJ1-3,TRBV5-1,-,TGCGCCAGCAGCGTGGGCTTTAGCTCTGGAAACACCATATATTTT,CASSVGFSSGNTIYF
few,TRBJ1-1,TRBV10-3,-,TGTGCCATCAGCGCCGACGGGCGGGGAACTGAAGCTTTCTTT,CAISADGRGTEAFF
-,TRBJ2-2,TRBV29-1,-,TGCAGCGTTGAAGATCTAGCCGGGGTGGGCACCGGGGAGCTGTTTTTT,CSVEDLAGVGTGELFF
-,TRBJ1-1,TRBV3-1/TRBV3-2,-,TGTGCCAGCAGCCAAGGAGCCCAGGGATGGGCTTTCTTT,CASSQGAQGWAFF
-,TRBJ2-4,TRBV2,TRBD2,TGTGCCTGCAGCCAAGAGGGGAGTTTACTAGCGGGAGTTAAAGCCAAAAACATTCAGTACTTC,CACSQEGSLLAGVKAKNIQYF
once,TRBJ1-2,TRBV7-9,-,TGTGCCAGCAGCTTCACCCCGGGACTAGGCTATGGCTACACCTTC,CASSFTPGLGYGYTF
-,TRBJ1-2,TRBV7-9,TRBD1,TGTGCCAGCAGACCACCCCGACAGGGCTATGGCTACACCTTC,CASRPPRQGYGYTF
-,TRBJ2-2,TRBV7-3,TRBD2,TGTGCCAGCAGCCTTAGCGGGGGAGAGCGGGAGCTGTTTTTT,CASSLSGGERELFF
-,TRBJ2-7,TRBV11-1,TRBD1,TGTGCCAGCAGCTTAGCAGGGGGCTGGTACGAGCAGTACTTC,CASSLAGGWYEQYF
-,TRBJ2-3,TRBV5-1,TRBD2,TGCGCCAGCAGCCCTGGGACTAGCGGGGCAGATACGCAGTATTTT,CASSPGTSGADTQYF
-,TRBJ2-1,TRBV28,-,TGTGCCAGCAGAAGCCTGGACAGACTAATAAGGGAGCAGTTCTTC,CASRSLDRLIREQFF
-,TRBJ2-4,TRBV30,-,TGTGCCTGGAGTGTCGCCGGGGTAAAAAACATTCAGTACTTC,CAWSVAGVKNIQYF
-,TRBJ1-2,TRBV24-1,-,TGTGCCACCAGTGACCCCAACCGACACCCCGGGGACTATGGCTACACCTTC,CATSDPNRHPGDYGYTF
-,TRBJ2-3,TRBV6-2/TRBV6-3,TRBD2,TGTGCCAGCAGCCGCGGACTAGCGGGCGCCGCAAGCACAGATACGCAGTATTTT,CASSRGLAGAASTDTQYF
-,TRBJ2-7,TRBV9,TRBD1,TGTGCCAGCAGCGCGGGACAGGGAACCTACGAGCAGTACTTC,CASSAGQGTYEQYF
-,TRBJ1-1,TRBV14,-,TGTGCCAGCAGCCAAGGACACCCAGGGCCCTACACTGAAGCTTTCTTT,CASSQGHPGPYTEAFF
-,TRBJ1-1,TRBV6-2/TRBV6-3,-,TGTGCCAGCAGTTATCAGGCCACTGAAGCTTTCTTT,CASSYQATEAFF
many,TRBJ1-1,TRBV27,-,TGTGCCAGCCTTCCTACAGGGAGGGTTGAAGCTTTCTTT,CASLPTGRVEAFF
-,TRBJ2-5,TRBV7-3,TRBD1,TGTGCCAGCAGTCTCGGGACAGGGTGGGAGACCCAGTACTTC,CASSLGTGWETQYF
-,TRBJ2-2,TRBV10-3,TRBD2,TGTGCCATCAGTGGCGGGAGTAACACCGGGGAGCTGTTTTTT,CAISGGSNTGELFF
once,TRBJ2-1,TRBV10-3,TRBD2,TGTGCCATCGGAGATGCGGGACTAGTCTTGAATGAGCAGTTCTTC,CAIGDAGLVLNEQFF
once,TRBJ2-2,TRBV11-3,-,TGTGCCAGCAGCTTTAGCGTGGGCACCGGGGAGCTGTTTTTT,CASSFSVGTGELFF
-,TRBJ2-3,TRBV4-3,-,TGCGCCAGCAGCCAAGATCGGGGAGATACGCAGTATTTT,CASSQDRGDTQYF
-,TRBJ2-7,TRBV5-1,-,TGCGCCAGCAGCTTGGCGGGCGAGCAGTACTTC,CASSLAGEQYF
-,TRBJ1-3,TRBV6-1,-,TGTGCCAGCAGTGAAGGAGGACTGCCGAACACCATATATTTT,CASSEGGLPNTIYF
-,TRBJ1-2,TRBV4-1,TRBD1,TGCGCCAGCAGCCAAGAAACCGGGACAGGGAGTTTAGGCGGCTACACCTTC,CASSQETGTGSLGGYTF
-,TRBJ1-1,TRBV6-5,-,TGTGCCAGCAGTTACCGTCGAGGGTTCAGTGAAGCTTTCTTT,CASSYRRGFSEAFF
-,TRBJ1-2,TRBV10-3,-,TGTGCCATCAGTGAGCGGGTGATCGACCATGGCTACACCTTC,CAISERVIDHGYTF
-,TRBJ1-2,TRBV6-2/TRBV6-3,TRBD1,TGTGCCAGCAGTTACGACGGGACAGGGAACGGCTACACCTTC,CASSYDGTGNGYTF
-,TRBJ1-1,TRBV30,TRBD1,TGTGCCTGGAGTCGTGGAGGGGGCGAAGCTTTCTTT,CAWSRGGGEAFF
-,TRBJ2-4,TRBV5-6,-,TGTGCCAGCAGCTTTGAGGGGAGGGCCAAAAACATTCAGTACTTC,CASSFEGRAKNIQYF
-,TRBJ1-2,TRBV15,TRBD1,TGTGCCACCAGCAGAGATAGACAGGGATCGGGCTACACCTTC,CATSRDRQGSGYTF
-,TRBJ1-6,TRBV7-2,-,TGTGCCAGCAGGCCAGCGGGGCAGAATTCACCCCTCCACTTT,CASRPAGQNSPLHF
-,TRBJ1-2,TRBV20-1,-,TGCAGTGCTAGTACAGCCAGGGGCTATGGCTACACCTTC,CSASTARGYGYTF
few,TRBJ1-4,TRBV6-6,-,TGTGCCAGCAGTTACTCGGCGGGGATCAATGAAAAACTGTTTTTT,CASSYSAGINEKLFF